This TCR beta chain was captured by sequencing in a study of CD8 T cells in Susac syndrome. The length of the CDR3 is 15 residues. Germline CDR1 MNHNS, CDR2 SASEGT. The trim removed 7 bases at V and 1 base at J, leaving 7 bases unmatched. With random hexamers, reverse transcription was performed on about 0.5 to 1 ug of RNA. From the immunoSEQ multiplex PCR reads, TCRdb called clonotypes with MiXCR, one entry per CDR3 protein. The table shows about 120,000 distinct CDR3 sequences, with less than 95% occurring only once. The receptor's source is a human donor in good health. The sequenced material came from CD4+ T cells from PBMCs. This chain links TRBV6-1 with TRBJ2-5, with 9 positions matching TRBD2. The DNA for the CDR3 is TGTGCCAGCACTGGAGCGGGAGGCGCCCAAGAGACCCAGTACTTC. Translation gives CASTGAGGAQETQYF.